Listed below are T cell receptor beta chains from one sample, sequenced in a study of T-cell reconstitution after alpha-beta-depleted transplantation in children. Each CDR3 protein gets one entry after TCRdb re-called the PCR reads with MiXCR. The data show nearly 350,000 distinct CDR3 sequences, around 16% seen once. The sample was PBMCs, mostly from graft donor cells, taken 360 days after TCRalphabeta/CD19-depleted stem cell transplant. These TCRs come from a male patient under 10 years old who had a stem cell transplant for acute lymphoblastic leukemia, so the T cells may come from the graft donor. CDR3s include the opening cysteine and the closing phenylalanine or tryptophan. The order of the fields is CDR3 DNA, CDR3 protein, D gene, clone size, J gene, V gene. D genes are given only for firm matches. Not all rows give a size; the values are once, few, many and, for expanded clones, a class.

TGTGCCAGCAGCTACACAGGGTATGGGGCCAACGTCCTGACTTTC,CASSYTGYGANVLTF,.,.,TRBJ2-6,TRBV7-9
TGTGCCAGCAGCCTATACAGGGATGCTACCTACGAGCAGTACTTC,CASSLYRDATYEQYF,.,.,TRBJ2-7,TRBV7-2
TGCAGCGTTCACACCCTTCTAGGCTCTGGGGCCAACGTCCTGACTTTC,CSVHTLLGSGANVLTF,.,.,TRBJ2-6,TRBV29-1
TGTGCCAGCAGTTTAGGGTATCCGGGGAAAATATACGAGCAGTACTTC,CASSLGYPGKIYEQYF,.,few,TRBJ2-7,TRBV12-3/TRBV12-4
TGTGCCAGCAGTTTGGCGGGGATTTACGAGCAGTACTTC,CASSLAGIYEQYF,.,many,TRBJ2-7,TRBV28
TGTGCCACCATCCAAGAGACCCAGTACTTC,CATIQETQYF,.,.,TRBJ2-5,TRBV14
TGTGCCACAAAGGGAGATAACTATGGCTACACCTTC,CATKGDNYGYTF,.,.,TRBJ1-2,TRBV27
TGTGCCATCGGGGGACGCTACAATGAGCAGTTCTTC,CAIGGRYNEQFF,.,few,TRBJ2-1,TRBV10-3
TGTGCCTTCGCCCGCGCCCTACCCCTAGCGACCGGGGAGCTGTTTTTT,CAFARALPLATGELFF,.,.,TRBJ2-2,TRBV12-3/TRBV12-4
TGTGCCAGCAGCGATGTGGACAGGGCCTTTAATGAAAAACTGTTTTTT,CASSDVDRAFNEKLFF,TRBD1,few,TRBJ1-4,TRBV7-9
TGCGCCAGCAGACCCTCCCGGGACAGGGTCCTCCATGAGCAGTTCTTC,CASRPSRDRVLHEQFF,TRBD1,many,TRBJ2-1,TRBV5-1
TGTGCCTGGAGGCTAGCGGGAGGGCTGAATGAGCAGTTCTTC,CAWRLAGGLNEQFF,TRBD2,.,TRBJ2-1,TRBV30
TGTGCCAGCAGTTCCCGACAGGATGGCTACACCTTC,CASSSRQDGYTF,.,few,TRBJ1-2,TRBV27
TGTGCCAGCAGTCCTCCTCGGACAGTCTACAATGAGCAGTTCTTC,CASSPPRTVYNEQFF,.,few,TRBJ2-1,TRBV6-1
TGTGCCACCAGTTCCTCGGGGCGGCAAGAGACCCAGTACTTC,CATSSSGRQETQYF,.,few,TRBJ2-5,TRBV24-1
TGCAGCGTTACTAGCGGGACGGGGGAGACCCAGTACTTC,CSVTSGTGETQYF,TRBD2,.,TRBJ2-5,TRBV29-1
TGTGCCAGCAGTGGCTCCCGGGGGGCAATAGAAGAGACCCAGTACTTC,CASSGSRGAIEETQYF,.,.,TRBJ2-5,TRBV2
TGTGCCAGCAGCTCCCAACGGTGGAAACAAGGATGGGAGACCCAGTACTTC,CASSSQRWKQGWETQYF,.,many,TRBJ2-5,TRBV7-9
TGCGCCAGCAGCCAAGATATATGGTCTTACGAGCAGTACTTC,CASSQDIWSYEQYF,.,.,TRBJ2-7,TRBV4-3
TGCGCCAGCAGTCAAGACAGGGCTGAGACCCAGTACTTC,CASSQDRAETQYF,TRBD1,.,TRBJ2-5,TRBV5-1
TGTGCCAGCAGCTTAGCGGGGCCGCGCTACGAGCAGTACTTC,CASSLAGPRYEQYF,.,few,TRBJ2-7,TRBV7-2
TGTGCCAGCAGGCCCCGAACAGGGGGTCTGCGCACAGATACGCAGTATTTT,CASRPRTGGLRTDTQYF,TRBD1,few,TRBJ2-3,TRBV7-9
TGTGCCACCAGTAGGGGACTAGCAGGGGAGCAGTACTTC,CATSRGLAGEQYF,TRBD2,many,TRBJ2-7,TRBV24-1
TGTGCCAGCAGTTCCAAGACTAGCGGGAGAACCTACTACGAGCAGTACTTC,CASSSKTSGRTYYEQYF,TRBD2,.,TRBJ2-7,TRBV28
TGTGCCATCAGTGAGGGGGACAGAATTTTTGGGGAGCAGTACTTC,CAISEGDRIFGEQYF,TRBD1,few,TRBJ2-7,TRBV10-3
TGTGCCAGCAGTCCGGGACATAACTACGAGCAGTACTTC,CASSPGHNYEQYF,.,once,TRBJ2-7,TRBV27
TGCGCCAGCAGCGTCGACAGGGGCCAAGAGACCCAGTACTTC,CASSVDRGQETQYF,TRBD1,few,TRBJ2-5,TRBV5-1
TGTGCCAGCAGCGTAGATCCTGGGGCGGGAGGAGAGACCCAGTACTTC,CASSVDPGAGGETQYF,TRBD2,.,TRBJ2-5,TRBV9
TGTGCCAGCAGGGGGGGTACAGGGGATCCCGGGGAGCTGTTTTTT,CASRGGTGDPGELFF,.,.,TRBJ2-2,TRBV7-3